This paragraph covers one T cell receptor beta chain sequence. Its cognate antigen is unknown. CDR3 length: 14 residues. V gave up 2 bases and J gave up 1 base, with 8 bases separating them. Germline CDR1 MNHNS, CDR2 SASEGT. These data originate in a study of Graves' ophthalmopathy and Graves' hyperthyroidism. General observations from the study: Using 13 signatures, a model distinguished ophthalmopathy from stable hyperthyroidism, reaching around 86% sensitivity and 81.08% specificity.

The PBMCs used were ones drawn from less than 12 ml of fresh peripheral blood. Amplification targeted the TCR beta CDR3 regions, with RNA transcripts as the source material. Second-round multiplex PCR followed a first-round RT-PCR using HTBI primers. MiXCR was run by TCRdb on the multiplex PCR reads, yielding one entry per CDR3 protein. Among about 210,000 distinct CDR3 sequences, roughly 29% were seen once, and the ten largest hold about 9.1%. The chain has TRBV6-1 and TRBJ1-1; D not resolved. The receptor was derived from a man over 45 with Graves' ophthalmopathy. The sequencing input was peripheral blood. The CDR3 DNA follows: TGTGCCAGCAGTGAAATCTTTCAGAACACTGAAGCTTTCTTT. This gives the protein CASSEIFQNTEAFF.